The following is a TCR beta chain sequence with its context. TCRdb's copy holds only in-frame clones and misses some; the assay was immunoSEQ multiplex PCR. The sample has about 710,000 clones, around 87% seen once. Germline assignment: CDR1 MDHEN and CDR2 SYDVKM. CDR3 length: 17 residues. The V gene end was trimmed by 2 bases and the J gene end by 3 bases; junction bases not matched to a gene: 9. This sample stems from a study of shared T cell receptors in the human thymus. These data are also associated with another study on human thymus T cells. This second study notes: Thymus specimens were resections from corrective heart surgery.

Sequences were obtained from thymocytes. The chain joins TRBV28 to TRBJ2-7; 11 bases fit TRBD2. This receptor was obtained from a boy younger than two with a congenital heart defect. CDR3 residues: CASSLSQTSGNRYEQYF. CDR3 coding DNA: TGTGCCAGCAGTTTAAGCCAGACTAGCGGGAACCGCTACGAGCAGTACTTC.